The clone carrying this T cell receptor (beta chain) is called medium-sized (0.01 to 0.1%) based on its frequency. V dropped 4 bases and J dropped 8; count of bases not matched to a gene: 0. CDR3 length equals 12 residues. Germline CDR1 is WNHNN and CDR2 is SYGVQD (reference sequence). This entry belongs to a study of cytomegalovirus exposure and HLA in healthy donors. In the PCR, 60 Vbeta and 13 Jbeta primers were used. Profiling relied on immunoSEQ multiplex PCR, and the TCRdb table lists in-frame clones only, not all of them. This sample's clone table lists fewer than 85,000 clones. Sequencing used PBMCs. This chain links TRBV10-1 with TRBJ1-2, with 11 positions matching TRBD1. The sequence came from a woman aged 40 to 50 in good health and CMV-seropositive. This CDR3 reads CASSGTGGGYTF. The CDR3 DNA reads as TGCGCCAGCAGTGGGACAGGGGGCGGCTACACCTTC.